The 17 T cell receptor beta chains given below trace back to one sample, sequenced in a study of CD8 T cells in ankylosing spondylitis. The study, taken as a whole, reports: Characteristic, it appeared, of ankylosing spondylitis blood was a TCR beta motif of several highly homologous variants.

TCRdb used MiXCR to reprocess the 5' RACE reads, holding one entry per CDR3 protein. Of around 480,000 distinct CDR3 sequences in the sample, roughly 15% were seen once. The antigens for these receptors are not known. The source material was blood, either unsorted or a sorted T cell fraction (not recorded which). All receptors derive from a male donor with ankylosing spondylitis.

The chain uses TRBV7-9 and TRBJ1-1; 9 nucleotides line up with TRBD1. In germline, CDR1 is SEHNR, CDR2 FQNEAQ (reference sequence). This CDR3 is 15 amino acids long. V shed 5 bases, J shed 6 bases, and the junction held 10 bases outside the gene matches. The DNA of the CDR3 is TGTGCCAGCAGCCCACGGGACAGGGATCTTTCTGAAGCTTTCTTT. Amino acid sequence: CASSPRDRDLSEAFF. The full variable domain, its missing parts supplied by reference TRBV7-9 and TRBJ1-1, is DTGVSQNPRHKITKRGQNVTFRCDPISEHNRLYWYRQTLGQGPEFLTYFQNEAQLEKSRLLSDRFSAERPKGSFSTLEIQRTEQGDSAMYLCASSPRDRDLSEAFFGQGTRLTVV.

There are a few counts of this clonotype. The V and J genes are TRBV20-1 and TRBJ2-7, with 9 bases fitting TRBD2. Trimming removed 0 bases from V and 3 bases from J; junction bases left unmatched: 3. In germline, CDR1 is DFQATT, CDR2 SNEGSKA (reference sequence). The CDR3 contains 14 residues. As DNA, the CDR3 is TGCAGTGCTAGAGAGCGGGGGGGCCGCTACGAGCAGTACTTC. It encodes CSARERGGRYEQYF.

This clonotype has ten or more counts. Here the CDR3 reads CASSLARDRGNEQFF. CDR3 nucleotides: TGTGCCAGCAGCCTAGCCCGGGACAGGGGTAATGAGCAGTTCTTC. V is TRBV12-3 or TRBV12-4 and J is TRBJ2-1; 10 bases match TRBD1. After removal of 6 bases from V and 7 bases from J, the junction contained 9 bases not matched to a gene. The CDR3 has 15 residues.

The rearrangement links TRBV5-1 to TRBJ2-2; D unresolved. With 2 bases removed from V and 7 bases from J, the gap between germline ends came to 12 bases. The V gene's germline CDR1 is SGHRS and CDR2 YFSETQ. The CDR3 runs 14 residues. For the CDR3, the DNA is TGCGCCAGCAGCTTCCCCGCGACCGGCGGGGAGCTGTTTTTT. It codes for CASSFPATGGELFF.

The V call is TRBV25-1, the J call TRBJ2-2; D ambiguous. The V gene lost 6 bases and the J gene lost 5 bases, with 13 bases spanning the gap. This CDR3 spans 14 amino acids. Per germline, CDR1 MGHDK and CDR2 SYGVNS. Here the CDR3 DNA reads TGTGCCAGCAGATCGAGGACCCGGACCGGGGAGCTGTTTTTT. Translation: CASRSRTRTGELFF.

The chain carries TRBV5-5 and TRBJ2-7; unclear D gene. Germline CDR1 SGHKS, CDR2 YYEKEE (reference sequence). V was clipped by 3 bases and J by 5 bases, with 18 bases between them. This CDR3 region has 15 residues. The CDR3 is CASSSGPIRADEQYF. The CDR3 DNA reads as TGTGCCAGCAGCTCTGGGCCGATAAGGGCGGACGAGCAGTACTTC.

This clonotype came up a few times. J is TRBJ2-5 and V is TRBV9, with a weak D call TRBD2 (5 bases). Between the trimmed V and J ends, which lost 4 bases and 4 bases, there was a span of 20 bases. Germline lookup yields CDR1 SGDLS and CDR2 YYNGEE. The CDR3 has 16 amino acids. CDR3 residues: CASSPQAALVLETQYF. Written as DNA, the CDR3 is TGTGCCAGCAGCCCCCAAGCGGCTCTCGTACTAGAGACCCAGTACTTC.

The table lists this clonotype with many counts. V is TRBV12-3 or TRBV12-4 and J is TRBJ2-1; D is perhaps TRBD2 (7 bases). The CDR3 has 16 amino acids. Trimming stripped 6 bases from V and 5 bases from J, with 20 bases between. This chain's CDR3 is CASSPSGAGANNEQFF. In nucleotides, the CDR3 is TGTGCCAGCAGCCCCTCGGGGGCGGGGGCAAACAATGAGCAGTTCTTC.

Remarks on this clonotype: A read error may be the cause here, since a much bigger clone is one base away. The rearrangement uses TRBV6-5 and TRBJ2-7; 7 bases fit TRBD1. The trim removed 0 bases at V and 2 bases at J, leaving 1 base unmatched. Germline V lookup: CDR1 MNHEY, CDR2 SVGAGI. This CDR3 comprises 14 residues. The CDR3 nucleotides are TGTGCCAGCAGTTACTCGGGACAGACCTACGAGCAGTACTTC. Its protein product is CASSYSGQTYEQYF.

The CDR3 spells CASSLRGLATSYEQYF. The CDR3 DNA follows: TGTGCCAGCAGCTTAAGGGGACTAGCCACCTCCTACGAGCAGTACTTC. The gene calls are TRBV7-8 and TRBJ2-7, with 9 bases matching TRBD2. This CDR3 spans 16 amino acids. The J segment lost 0 bases and the V segment lost 2 bases, leaving 5 bases of the junction unmatched. The germline CDR1 and CDR2 sequences are SGHVS and FQNEAQ.

This chain uses TRBV5-8 with TRBJ2-1; D gene ambiguous. Germline assignment: CDR1 SGHTS and CDR2 YDEGEE. V was shortened by 4 bases and J by 6 bases, with 11 bases between the two germline ends. This CDR3 comprises 13 residues. The CDR3 region is CASSPRPGNEQFF. CDR3 DNA sequence: TGTGCCAGCAGCCCCCGACCGGGCAATGAGCAGTTCTTC.

The rearrangement joins TRBV7-2 to TRBJ1-2, with 7 nucleotides matching TRBD1. CDR1 is SGHTA and CDR2 is FQGNSA in the germline V gene. The length of the CDR3 is 15 residues. V shed 4 bases, J shed 1 base, and the junction held 6 bases outside the gene matches. The CDR3 protein is CASSSRGAINYGYTF. The CDR3 nucleotides read TGTGCCAGCAGCTCCAGGGGGGCGATTAACTATGGCTACACCTTC.

This clonotype was observed a few times. V and J are TRBV20-1 and TRBJ2-5, with unresolved D. V was pared by 1 base and J by 2 bases, with 11 bases between. Per the germline V gene, CDR1 is DFQATT and CDR2 is SNEGSKA (reference sequence). The CDR3 length is 14 residues. CDR3 coding DNA: TGCAGTGCTAGAGGGGTGGTTGGGCAAGAGACCCAGTACTTC. Translating gives CSARGVVGQETQYF.

This clonotype was seen only once. The chain couples TRBV12-3 or TRBV12-4 to TRBJ1-3, with a tentative D call TRBD1 (5 bases). The CDR3 spans 15 residues. Trimming removed 5 bases from V and 2 bases from J, with 13 bases in between. DNA for the CDR3: TGTGCCAGCAGTCCCGACAGAACAGCTGGAAACACCATATATTTT. Protein product: CASSPDRTAGNTIYF.

This clonotype was observed at least ten times. The V and J genes are TRBV12-3 or TRBV12-4 and TRBJ2-1; 9 positions agree with TRBD1. With 5 bases clipped from V and 0 bases from J, the junction kept 2 bases outside the gene matches. This CDR3 has 15 amino acids. CDR3 amino acids: CASSRTGDSYNEQFF. Written as DNA, the CDR3 is TGTGCCAGCAGTCGGACAGGGGACTCCTACAATGAGCAGTTCTTC.

This sequence joins TRBV4-3 and TRBJ2-7, with 7 bases identical to TRBD2. The CDR3 sequence is 18 residues long. V lost 0 bases and J lost 0; bases outside the gene matches: 11. Looked up from germline, CDR1 is LGHNA and CDR2 is YSLEER. The CDR3 DNA reads TGCGCCAGCAGCCAAGATTCCGTGGCTAGCGGTAGCTCCTACGAGCAGTACTTC. It specifies CASSQDSVASGSSYEQYF.

The genes are TRBV5-1 and TRBJ1-4, with 8 positions matching TRBD1. The trim removed 5 bases at V and 8 bases at J, leaving 11 bases unmatched. Germline-derived CDR1 and CDR2 are SGHRS and YFSETQ. The CDR3 contains 15 residues. In DNA, the CDR3 is TGCGCCAGCAGTAGGGACACGGACAGGGACGAAAAACTGTTTTTT. It yields the protein CASSRDTDRDEKLFF.